This T cell receptor (beta chain) derives from a study of identical twins. With no exceptions, donors were healthy Caucasians. Germline-derived CDR1 and CDR2 are SQVTM and ANQGSEA. The CDR3 consists of 15 residues. Deletions cut 6 bases from V and 3 bases from J, with 18 bases between. Unique molecular identifiers were present on the cDNA, which also gained a universal primer site by template switching. TCRdb passed the 5' RACE reads through MiXCR, listing each CDR3 protein once. In the table there are 1.5 million to 2 million distinct CDR3 sequences, under 35% of which are singletons. Overall study results and limits: Invariant T cells like MAIT and iNKT could partly confound the zero-insertion analyses. Weaker excess sharing between twins was seen in beta out-of-frame sequences.

As to this clonotype: Its antigen is still unknown.

V gene TRBV29-1 combines with J gene TRBJ1-3; D is ambiguous. The sample comprised cord blood. This TCR derives from a newborn girl in good health. CDR3 protein: CSVARNRGDGNTIYF. CDR3 coding DNA: TGCAGCGTGGCGCGTAATCGGGGAGATGGAAACACCATATATTTT.